This T cell receptor (beta chain) was captured in a study of cytomegalovirus exposure and HLA in healthy donors. Whole-study results and caveats: Reportedly, cytomegalovirus status was diagnosed with high sensitivity and specificity. Later findings reportedly placed an Asian-associated ancestry cluster below the approximately 650-donor mean for N-insertions.

Deletions cut 7 bases from V and 1 base from J, with 11 bases between. Germline loops: CDR1 SNHLY, CDR2 FYNNEI. The CDR3 runs 13 residues. Note on this clone: What it binds is unknown.

The PCR had 60 Vbeta and 13 Jbeta primers. The repertoire was sequenced with immunoSEQ multiplex PCR; TCRdb's copy has only in-frame clones and lacks some. The sample records 100,000 to 150,000 clones, about three quarters being singletons. Healthy bone marrow donors supplied every sample. This sequence joins TRBV2 and TRBJ2-7, with D unclear. Sequenced material: PBMCs. This TCR came from a man aged 30-40 years in good health and CMV-seronegative. The CDR3 spells CASTGSGSYEQYF. CDR3 DNA sequence: TGTGCCAGCACCGGGTCCGGGTCCTACGAGCAGTACTTC.